In this sample, the clone carrying this T cell receptor (beta chain) turned up many times. What it binds is not known. A 10-nucleotide random UMI tagged transcripts in template-switch 5'RACE cDNA synthesis. From 15-18 subjects, each sequencing run yielded over 180 million TCR-beta sequences. TCRdb redid the calling of the 5' RACE reads with MiXCR, one entry per CDR3 protein. Of tens of thousands of distinct CDR3 sequences in the sample, over 8.5% were seen once. The time point denotes: longitudinal time-point 1 (baseline). Source material was 2 million unsorted PBMCs, stored at -80 °C in RNAlater. These data belong to a study of neurological immune-mediated disorders. The study's findings and limits: Sharing of CDR3 amino acid sequences among expanded clones across subjects was absent, suggesting private repertoires in all groups.

The clonotype originates from a male donor with HTLV-1-associated myelopathy (HAM/TSP). The sample consisted of PBMCs.

CDR3 coding DNA: TGCGCCAGCAGCCGGGAGCTCACAGATACGCAGTATTTT. It encodes CASSRELTDTQYF. The chain links TRBV5-1 to TRBJ2-3; tentatively, D is TRBD2 (6 bases). CDR1 and CDR2 (germline): SGHRS, YFSETQ. The germline V and J ends were trimmed by 4 bases and 2 bases, with 8 bases remaining between them. The CDR3 covers 13 residues.